The sequence of this T cell receptor beta chain was determined in a study of neoadjuvant anti-PD-1 for oral cavity cancer. Across the whole study: Most patients had three to four biweekly doses of 3 mg/kg nivolumab before resection. Findings of the study overall: TCR analyses covered only three patients per response group.

Of note for this clone: Its antigen is unidentified.

The assay was immunoSEQ multiplex PCR, and TCRdb's table has in-frame clones only and misses some. Found here are more than 7,000 clones, roughly 64% of them singletons; the top ten hold around 4%. The time point was: after neoadjuvant nivolumab, at surgical resection. Patients were newly diagnosed with stage II-IVA oral cavity squamous cell carcinoma without prior systemic or radiation treatment. Cohort: HPV-negative, locally advanced oral cavity squamous cell carcinoma patients. Trimming cost V 6 bases and J 5 bases; bases outside gene matches: 7. The V gene's germline CDR1 is SGHRS and CDR2 YFSETQ. The CDR3 loop spans 14 amino acids.

The rearrangement uses TRBV5-1 and TRBJ2-3; TRBD2 matches at 9 bases. Here the sequenced sample was PBMCs, taken after nivolumab (anti-PD-1) treatment. This TCR derives from a person aged 40 to 85 with oral cavity squamous cell carcinoma. Here the CDR3 reads CASNTGREGDTQYF. The DNA of the CDR3 is TGCGCCAGCAACACCGGGCGGGAGGGAGATACGCAGTATTTT.